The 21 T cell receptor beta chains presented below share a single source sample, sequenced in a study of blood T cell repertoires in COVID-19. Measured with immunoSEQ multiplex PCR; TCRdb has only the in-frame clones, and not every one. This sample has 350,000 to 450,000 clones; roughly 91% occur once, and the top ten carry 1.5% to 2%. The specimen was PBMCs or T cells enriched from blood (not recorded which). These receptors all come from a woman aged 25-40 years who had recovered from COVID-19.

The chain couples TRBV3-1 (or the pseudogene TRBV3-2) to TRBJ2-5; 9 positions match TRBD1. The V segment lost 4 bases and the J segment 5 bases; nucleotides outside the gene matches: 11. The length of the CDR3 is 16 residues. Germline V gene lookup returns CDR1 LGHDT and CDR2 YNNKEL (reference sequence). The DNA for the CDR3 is TGTGCCAGCAGCCTCCCCCAGGGGACAGGGAGGGAGACCCAGTACTTC. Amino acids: CASSLPQGTGRETQYF.

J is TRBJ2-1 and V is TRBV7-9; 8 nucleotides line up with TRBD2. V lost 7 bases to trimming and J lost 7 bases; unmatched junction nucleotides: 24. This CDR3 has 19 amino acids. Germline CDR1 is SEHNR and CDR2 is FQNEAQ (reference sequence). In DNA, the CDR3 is TGTGCCAGCATCCCAATGGGGACTAGAGCCCGGGGCTTGGGAAATGAGCAGTTCTTC. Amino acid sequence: CASIPMGTRARGLGNEQFF.

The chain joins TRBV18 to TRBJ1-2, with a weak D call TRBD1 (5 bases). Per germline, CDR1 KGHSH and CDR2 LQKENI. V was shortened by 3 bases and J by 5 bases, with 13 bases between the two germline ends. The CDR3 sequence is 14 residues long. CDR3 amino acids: CASSPDRGLYGYTF. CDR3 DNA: TGTGCCAGCTCACCGGACCGGGGACTTTATGGCTACACCTTC. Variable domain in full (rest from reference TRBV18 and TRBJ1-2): NAGVMQNPRHLVRRRGQEARLRCSPMKGHSHVYWYRQLPEEGLKFMVYLQKENIIDESGMPKERFSAEFPKEGPSILRIQQVVRGDSAAYFCASSPDRGLYGYTFGSGTRLTVV.

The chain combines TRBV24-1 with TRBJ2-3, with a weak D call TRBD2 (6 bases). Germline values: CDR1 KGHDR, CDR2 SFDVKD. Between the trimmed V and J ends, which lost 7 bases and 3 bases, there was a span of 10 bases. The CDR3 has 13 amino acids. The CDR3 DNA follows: TGTGCCACCAGGCCCCGGGGGACAGATACGCAGTATTTT. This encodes CATRPRGTDTQYF.

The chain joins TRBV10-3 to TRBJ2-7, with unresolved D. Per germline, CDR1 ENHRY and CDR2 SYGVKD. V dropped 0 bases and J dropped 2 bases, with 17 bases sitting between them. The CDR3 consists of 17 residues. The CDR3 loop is CAISESTSAHFTYEQYF. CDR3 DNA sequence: TGTGCCATCAGTGAGTCGACTTCGGCACATTTCACCTACGAGCAGTACTTC.

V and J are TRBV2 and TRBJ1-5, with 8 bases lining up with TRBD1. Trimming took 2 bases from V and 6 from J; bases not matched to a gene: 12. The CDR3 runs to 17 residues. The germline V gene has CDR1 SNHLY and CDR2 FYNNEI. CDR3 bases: TGTGCCAGCAGTGAACCCAGTAGGACAGGGTTTAGTCAGCCCCAGCATTTT. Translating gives CASSEPSRTGFSQPQHF. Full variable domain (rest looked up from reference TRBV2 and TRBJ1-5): EPEVTQTPSHQVTQMGQEVILRCVPISNHLYFYWYRQILGQKVEFLVSFYNNEISEKSEIFDDQFSVERPDGSNFTLKIRSTKLEDSAMYFCASSEPSRTGFSQPQHFGDGTRLSIL.

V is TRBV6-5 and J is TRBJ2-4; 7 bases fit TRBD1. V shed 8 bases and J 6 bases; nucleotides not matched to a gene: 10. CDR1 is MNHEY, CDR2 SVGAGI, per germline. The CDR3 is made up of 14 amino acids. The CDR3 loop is CASLQGAGGNIQYF. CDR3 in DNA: TGTGCCAGCTTACAGGGCGCAGGGGGAAACATTCAGTACTTC.

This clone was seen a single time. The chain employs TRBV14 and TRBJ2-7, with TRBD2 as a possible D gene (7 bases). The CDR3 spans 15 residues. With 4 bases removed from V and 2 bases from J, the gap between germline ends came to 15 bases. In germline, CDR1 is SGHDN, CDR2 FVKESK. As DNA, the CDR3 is TGTGCCAGCAGCCCCGGACGGGGGGCGACCTACGAGCAGTACTTC. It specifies CASSPGRGATYEQYF.

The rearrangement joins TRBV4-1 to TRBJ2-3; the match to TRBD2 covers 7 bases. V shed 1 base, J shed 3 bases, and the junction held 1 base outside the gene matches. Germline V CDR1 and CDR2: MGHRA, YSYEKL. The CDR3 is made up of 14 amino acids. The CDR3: CASSQGGGTDTQYF. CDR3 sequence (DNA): TGCGCCAGCAGCCAAGGGGGGGGTACAGATACGCAGTATTTT.

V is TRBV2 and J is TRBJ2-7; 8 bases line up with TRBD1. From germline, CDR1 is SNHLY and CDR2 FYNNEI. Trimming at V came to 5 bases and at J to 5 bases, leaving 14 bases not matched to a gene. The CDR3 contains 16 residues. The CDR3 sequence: CASSSPQTGAVNEQYF. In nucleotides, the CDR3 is TGTGCCAGCAGTTCGCCCCAGACAGGGGCAGTAAACGAGCAGTACTTC.

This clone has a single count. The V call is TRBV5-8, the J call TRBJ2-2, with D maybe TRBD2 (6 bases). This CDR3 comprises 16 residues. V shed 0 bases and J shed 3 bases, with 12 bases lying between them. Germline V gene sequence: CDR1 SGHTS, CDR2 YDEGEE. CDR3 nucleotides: TGTGCCAGCAGCTTGGCCTTGGGGGGAGACACCGGGGAGCTGTTTTTT. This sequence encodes CASSLALGGDTGELFF.

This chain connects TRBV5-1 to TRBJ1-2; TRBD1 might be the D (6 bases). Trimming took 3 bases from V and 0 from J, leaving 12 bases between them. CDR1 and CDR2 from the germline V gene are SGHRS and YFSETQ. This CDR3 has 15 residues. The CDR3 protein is CASSSDRITNYGYTF. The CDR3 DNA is TGCGCCAGCAGCTCTGACAGGATAACTAACTATGGCTACACCTTC.

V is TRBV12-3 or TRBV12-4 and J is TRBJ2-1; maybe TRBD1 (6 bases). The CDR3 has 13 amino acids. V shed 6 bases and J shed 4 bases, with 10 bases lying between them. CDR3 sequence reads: CASSWTVYNEQFF. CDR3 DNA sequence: TGTGCCAGCAGCTGGACAGTGTACAATGAGCAGTTCTTC.

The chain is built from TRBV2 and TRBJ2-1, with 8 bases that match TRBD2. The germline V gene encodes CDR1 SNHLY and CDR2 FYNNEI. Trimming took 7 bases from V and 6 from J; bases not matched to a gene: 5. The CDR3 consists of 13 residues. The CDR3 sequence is CASTSGTSNEQFF. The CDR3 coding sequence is TGTGCCAGCACCTCCGGGACTAGCAATGAGCAGTTCTTC.

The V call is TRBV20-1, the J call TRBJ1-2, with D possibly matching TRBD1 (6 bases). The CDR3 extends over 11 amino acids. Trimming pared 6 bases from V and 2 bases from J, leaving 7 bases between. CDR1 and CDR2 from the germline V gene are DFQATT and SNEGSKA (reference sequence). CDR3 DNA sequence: TGCAGTGCCACAGGGAACTATGGCTACACCTTC. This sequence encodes CSATGNYGYTF.

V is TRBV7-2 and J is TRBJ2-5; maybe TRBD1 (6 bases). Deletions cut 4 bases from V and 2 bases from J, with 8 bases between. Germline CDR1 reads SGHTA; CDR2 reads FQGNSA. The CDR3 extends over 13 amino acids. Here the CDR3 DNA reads TGTGCCAGCAGCTCGGACAGACAAGAGACCCAGTACTTC. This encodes CASSSDRQETQYF.

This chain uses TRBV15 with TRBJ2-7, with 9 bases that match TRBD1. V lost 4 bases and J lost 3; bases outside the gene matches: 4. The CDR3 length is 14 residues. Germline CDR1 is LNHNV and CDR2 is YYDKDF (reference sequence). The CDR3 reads CATSKGQGGYEQYF. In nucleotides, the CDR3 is TGTGCCACCAGCAAGGGACAGGGTGGCTACGAGCAGTACTTC. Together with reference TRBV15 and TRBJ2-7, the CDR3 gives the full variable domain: DAMVIQNPRYQVTQFGKPVTLSCSQTLNHNVMYWYQQKSSQAPKLLFHYYDKDFNNEADTPDNFQSRRPNTSFCFLDIRSPGLGDTAMYLCATSKGQGGYEQYFGPGTRLTVT.

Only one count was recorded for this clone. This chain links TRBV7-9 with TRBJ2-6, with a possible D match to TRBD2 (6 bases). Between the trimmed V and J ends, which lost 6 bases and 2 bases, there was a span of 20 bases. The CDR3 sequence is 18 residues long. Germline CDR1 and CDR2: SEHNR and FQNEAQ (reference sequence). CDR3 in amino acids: CASRRRAVREAGANVLTF. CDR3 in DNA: TGTGCCAGCAGGAGGAGGGCAGTTCGAGAGGCTGGGGCCAACGTCCTGACTTTC.

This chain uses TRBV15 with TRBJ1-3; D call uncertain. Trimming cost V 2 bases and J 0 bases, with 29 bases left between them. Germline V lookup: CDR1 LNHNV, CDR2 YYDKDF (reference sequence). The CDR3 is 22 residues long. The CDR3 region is CATSRSYQTGWGDSNSGNTIYF. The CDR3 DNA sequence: TGTGCCACCAGCAGATCATATCAGACCGGGTGGGGAGACTCAAACTCTGGAAACACCATATATTTT.

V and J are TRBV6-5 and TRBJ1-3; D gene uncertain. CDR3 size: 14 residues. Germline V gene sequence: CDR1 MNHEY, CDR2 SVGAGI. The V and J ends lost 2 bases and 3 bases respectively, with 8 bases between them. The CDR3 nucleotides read TGTGCCAGCAGTTACGGTCAGGTTGGAAACACCATATATTTT. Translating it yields CASSYGQVGNTIYF.

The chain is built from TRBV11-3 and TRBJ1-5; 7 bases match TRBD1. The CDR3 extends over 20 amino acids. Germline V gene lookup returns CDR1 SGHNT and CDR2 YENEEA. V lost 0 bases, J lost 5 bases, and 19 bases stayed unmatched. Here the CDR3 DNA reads TGTGCCAGCAGCTTAGATCCCGACAGGGTTAATCTTTTCTCGTATCAGCCCCAGCATTTT. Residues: CASSLDPDRVNLFSYQPQHF.